This TCR beta chain is drawn from a study of vaccination and CD4 T cells after COVID-19. Study at large: The authors gave control cultures a CEFX pool, an HIV-1 Nef pool, or no peptide. Regarding the study as a whole: Investigators enrolled relatively few convalescent patients and included no early post-infection timepoints.

A remark on this clonotype: Its target is unknown.

This sample's treatment: roughly 10-day PBMC culture with coronavirus spike peptide pools or control peptides (ViraFEST assay). Cultured CD4+ T cell DNA was sequenced using the Oncomine TCR Beta short-read assay. TCRdb reanalysed the PCR reads using MiXCR and keeps one entry per CDR3 protein. The table lists around 13,000 distinct CDR3 sequences, roughly 24% of them singletons. The CDR3 consists of 15 residues. Trimming cost V 6 bases and J 6 bases, with 20 bases left between them. The germline gives CDR1 MNHEY, CDR2 SMNVEV (reference sequence). The clonotype comes from a human donor who had recovered from COVID-19. The material was CD4+ T cells from blood, cultured in vitro, obtained after SARS-CoV-2 vaccination. The chain links TRBV27 to TRBJ1-1; D ambiguous. This CDR3 is CASRRLGGLFAEAFF. The CDR3 nucleotides read TGTGCCAGCAGGCGTCTGGGCGGTCTTTTTGCTGAAGCTTTCTTT.